A single sample gave rise to the 30 T cell receptor beta chains below, sequenced in a study of vaccination and CD4 T cells after COVID-19. Their antigens are not known. Documented treatment: approximately nine-day PBMC culture with coronavirus spike peptide pools or control peptides (ViraFEST assay). The Oncomine TCR Beta short-read assay sequenced DNA from cultured CD4+ T cells. TCRdb recomputed calls from the PCR reads with MiXCR, one row per CDR3 protein. Here the sample spans fewer than 20,000 distinct CDR3 sequences, roughly half being singletons. Specimen: CD4+ T cells from blood, cultured in vitro, collected before SARS-CoV-2 vaccination. These receptors originate from a human donor who had recovered from COVID-19.

The gene calls are TRBV30 and TRBJ1-3; 8 bases agree with TRBD1. The CDR3 consists of 14 residues. The trim removed 2 bases at V and 2 bases at J, leaving 2 bases unmatched. The germline gives CDR1 GTSNPN, CDR2 SVGIG (reference sequence). The DNA for the CDR3 is TGTGCCTGGAGTCGACAGGGGACTGGAAACACCATATATTTT. Its protein is CAWSRQGTGNTIYF.

This clonotype was detected once. The V gene is TRBV20-1, the J gene TRBJ2-1, with 12 nucleotides matching TRBD1. The CDR3 loop spans 15 amino acids. V was clipped by 3 bases and J by 8 bases; unmatched bases: 8. Per germline, CDR1 DFQATT and CDR2 SNEGSKA (reference sequence). CDR3 region: CSASRGQGAIDEQFF. DNA for the CDR3: TGCAGTGCTAGTCGGGGACAGGGGGCAATCGATGAGCAGTTCTTC.

In its sample, this clonotype was seen a few times. This chain links TRBV10-3 with TRBJ2-5, with 9 bases matching TRBD2. CDR3 length: 17 amino acids. Germline V gene data show CDR1 as ENHRY and CDR2 as SYGVKD. After removal of 3 bases from V and 1 base from J, the junction contained 9 bases not matched to a gene. CDR3 bases: TGTGCCATCAGTGACCCAGCGGGGGGCGCTTTCCAAGAGACCCAGTACTTC. Protein sequence: CAISDPAGGAFQETQYF.

J is TRBJ2-2 and V is TRBV7-7; 7 positions match TRBD2. Per germline, CDR1 SSHAT and CDR2 FNYEAQ (reference sequence). Germline trimming cut 5 bases from V and 1 base from J; bases unmatched to any gene: 4. The CDR3 runs 15 residues. The CDR3 loop is CASSPSGVNTGELFF. CDR3 in DNA: TGTGCCAGCAGCCCCAGCGGGGTGAACACCGGGGAGCTGTTTTTT.

This chain links TRBV6-5 with TRBJ1-6; D may be TRBD1 (5 bases). Looked up from germline, CDR1 is MNHEY and CDR2 is SVGAGI. Trimming removed 0 bases at V and 7 bases at J, with 13 bases between. The length of the CDR3 is 16 residues. The CDR3 nucleotides read TGTGCCAGCAGTTACTCGATGGGGGGGGTGAATTCACCCCTCCACTTT. The encoded protein is CASSYSMGGVNSPLHF.

This clonotype turned up a few times. The chain recombines TRBV5-4 with TRBJ1-2, with TRBD1 as a possible D gene (6 bases). V was pared by 0 bases and J by 6 bases, with 18 bases between. The CDR3 runs 16 residues. Germline CDR1 and CDR2: SGHNT and YYREEE (reference sequence). The CDR3 region is CASSLAFRGAPNGYTF. The CDR3, as DNA: TGTGCCAGCAGCTTGGCCTTTAGGGGGGCGCCGAATGGCTACACCTTC.

This clonotype was found a few times. This chain connects TRBV6-4 to TRBJ2-2; D uncertain. Per the germline V gene, CDR1 is MRHNA and CDR2 is SNTAGT. V shed 4 bases and J shed 6 bases, with 9 bases lying between them. This CDR3 is 13 amino acids long. CDR3: CASSGHNPGELFF. The CDR3 DNA sequence: TGTGCCAGCAGTGGACACAACCCCGGGGAGCTGTTTTTT.

This clonotype came up a few times. The chain links TRBV20-1 to TRBJ1-1; 9 positions agree with TRBD1. Per germline, CDR1 DFQATT and CDR2 SNEGSKA (reference sequence). This CDR3 has 16 amino acids. Trimming cost V 3 bases and J 1 base; bases outside gene matches: 9. CDR3 coding DNA: TGCAGTGCTAGTAACAGGGGGCAGAATTCGAACACTGAAGCTTTCTTT. Its protein is CSASNRGQNSNTEAFF.

The rearrangement uses TRBV20-1 and TRBJ1-2, with TRBD1 matching over 7 bases. J gave up 2 bases and V 3 bases, and 6 bases lay outside the gene matches. Germline V gives CDR1 DFQATT, CDR2 SNEGSKA (reference sequence). This CDR3 is built from 14 residues. The chain's CDR3 is CSASVRGPNYGYTF. CDR3 sequence (DNA): TGCAGTGCTAGCGTTAGGGGGCCAAACTATGGCTACACCTTC.

The chain links TRBV11-3 to TRBJ1-1; D not resolved. V was cut by 7 bases and J by 4 bases, with 10 bases left in between. The CDR3 loop spans 12 amino acids. The germline V gene has CDR1 SGHNT and CDR2 YENEEA. The CDR3 loop reads CASTRDSTEAFF. DNA of the CDR3: TGTGCCAGCACGAGGGATTCCACTGAAGCTTTCTTT.

This clonotype was found a few times. The genes are TRBV20-1 and TRBJ1-5; TRBD1 matches at 11 bases. Germline V gene data show CDR1 as DFQATT and CDR2 as SNEGSKA (reference sequence). After removal of 5 bases from V and 4 bases from J, the junction contained 7 bases not matched to a gene. This CDR3 contains 15 residues. The CDR3 spells CSARSGTGGNQPQHF. CDR3 nucleotide sequence: TGCAGTGCTCGATCCGGGACAGGGGGAAATCAGCCCCAGCATTTT.

This clonotype was seen more than once but under ten times. The rearrangement uses TRBV6-5 and TRBJ2-1, with D tentatively TRBD1 (6 bases). Trimming took off 0 bases at V and 0 bases at J, with 15 bases between the two ends. The CDR3 sequence is 18 residues long. Germline-derived CDR1 and CDR2 are MNHEY and SVGAGI. The CDR3 DNA follows: TGTGCCAGCAGTTACTCGAGTCTCGGGACATTCTCCTACAATGAGCAGTTCTTC. It codes for CASSYSSLGTFSYNEQFF.

V and J are TRBV7-7 and TRBJ2-5; D not resolved. Per the germline V gene, CDR1 is SSHAT and CDR2 is FNYEAQ (reference sequence). The CDR3 sequence is 14 residues long. Trimming took off 1 base at V and 4 bases at J, with 10 bases between the two ends. CDR3 nucleotides: TGTGCCAGCAGCTTAGACTTGGGCCGAGAGACCCAGTACTTC. Translation: CASSLDLGRETQYF.

The chain uses TRBV19 and TRBJ1-2, with D perhaps TRBD1 (5 bases). The germline CDR1 and CDR2 sequences are LNHDA and SQIVND (reference sequence). The germline V and J ends were trimmed by 6 bases and 2 bases, with 16 bases remaining between them. The CDR3 has 15 residues. The CDR3 DNA reads TGTGCCAGTAGCCCGGCGCGGGGACTAAACTATGGCTACACCTTC. Protein product: CASSPARGLNYGYTF.

This clonotype was seen a few times. The rearrangement joins TRBV20-1 to TRBJ2-6, with no clear D. CDR1 is DFQATT and CDR2 is SNEGSKA in the germline V gene (reference sequence). The CDR3 has 12 amino acids. V was shortened by 7 bases and J by 0 bases, with 4 bases between the two germline ends. In nucleotides, the CDR3 is TGCAGTGGGAGCTCTGGGGCCAACGTCCTGACTTTC. Translated: CSGSSGANVLTF.

This clonotype was seen just once. V gene TRBV7-9 combines with J gene TRBJ2-4; 12 bases map to TRBD2. V lost 3 bases, J lost 7 bases, and 1 base stayed unmatched. Germline CDR1 is SEHNR and CDR2 is FQNEAQ (reference sequence). The CDR3 contains 14 residues. The CDR3 coding sequence is TGTGCCAGCAGCTTCGGGACTAGCGGGAACATTCAGTACTTC. This gives the protein CASSFGTSGNIQYF.

The gene calls are TRBV4-3 and TRBJ1-1, with 8 positions matching TRBD1. V lost 3 bases, J lost 6 bases, and 15 bases stayed unmatched. CDR3 length: 17 residues. Per germline, CDR1 LGHNA and CDR2 YSLEER. CDR3 sequence reads: CASSQDRGSGGRPEAFF. The CDR3 DNA is TGCGCCAGCAGCCAGGATCGTGGTTCAGGGGGCAGGCCTGAAGCTTTCTTT.

The CDR3 here is CASTRTSGGLEQFF. The DNA of the CDR3 is TGTGCCAGCACCCGGACTAGCGGGGGGTTGGAGCAGTTCTTC. The chain has TRBV6-2 or TRBV6-3 and TRBJ2-1, with 14 bases matching TRBD2. Unmatched junction bases numbered 6, after V lost 7 bases and J lost 10 bases. The CDR3 spans 14 residues. The germline V gene encodes CDR1 MNHEY and CDR2 SVGEGT.

This clonotype has more than one count but fewer than ten. This chain links TRBV6-1 with TRBJ1-5; no reliable D call. This CDR3 spans 15 amino acids. Germline V lookup: CDR1 MNHNS, CDR2 SASEGT. Deletions cut 2 bases from V and 2 bases from J, with 10 bases between. This CDR3 is CASSESPAGNQPQHF. CDR3 coding DNA: TGTGCCAGCAGTGAATCACCAGCGGGCAATCAGCCCCAGCATTTT.

The chain couples TRBV9 to TRBJ1-2; D gene unclear. With 3 bases removed from V and 4 bases from J, the gap between germline ends came to 13 bases. CDR1 SGDLS and CDR2 YYNGEE come from the germline V gene. The CDR3 sequence is 14 residues long. The CDR3 reads CASSANDGRYGYTF. The CDR3 region has the DNA TGTGCCAGCAGCGCCAACGACGGACGCTATGGCTACACCTTC.

V usage is TRBV20-1 and J usage is TRBJ1-6, with 9 bases aligning to TRBD1. The CDR3 extends over 15 amino acids. V was clipped by 6 bases and J by 7 bases; unmatched bases: 10. Germline V gene lookup returns CDR1 DFQATT and CDR2 SNEGSKA (reference sequence). The chain's CDR3 is CSAHGQGNRNSPLHF. The CDR3, as DNA: TGCAGTGCCCACGGACAGGGGAATCGGAATTCACCCCTCCACTTT.

The gene calls are TRBV6-1 and TRBJ1-5; D is perhaps TRBD1 (6 bases). Trimming took off 7 bases at V and 2 bases at J, with 18 bases between the two ends. Per germline, CDR1 MNHNS and CDR2 SASEGT. CDR3 length: 16 residues. The CDR3 nucleotides read TGTGCCAGCAAATCAAACTCAGGGGTAGGCAATCAGCCCCAGCATTTT. Protein: CASKSNSGVGNQPQHF.

The genes are TRBV2 and TRBJ2-7; D is perhaps TRBD1 or TRBD2 (5 bases each). The ends were cut back, 6 bases at V and 7 bases at J, with 19 bases in the middle. Germline loops: CDR1 SNHLY, CDR2 FYNNEI. The CDR3 is 14 amino acids. The CDR3 coding sequence is TGTGCCAGCAGGGCCGGGGCTCGGGATGGAGAGCAGTACTTC. Amino acid sequence: CASRAGARDGEQYF.

V usage is TRBV5-6 and J usage is TRBJ2-7, with 11 bases that match TRBD1. The CDR3 loop spans 15 amino acids. Germline CDR1 reads SGHDT; CDR2 reads YYEEEE. V shed 3 bases and J 7 bases; nucleotides not matched to a gene: 9. CDR3 region: CASSWTGGLSGEQYF. The CDR3 DNA reads as TGTGCCAGCAGCTGGACAGGGGGCTTATCCGGTGAGCAGTACTTC.

The chain links TRBV11-3 to TRBJ2-1; TRBD2 aligns across 10 bases. This CDR3 region has 15 residues. The V gene's germline CDR1 is SGHNT and CDR2 YENEEA. Trimming removed 4 bases from V and 8 bases from J; junction bases left unmatched: 8. This CDR3 is CASSSLAGAGDEQFF. The CDR3 DNA sequence: TGTGCCAGCAGCTCGCTAGCGGGGGCCGGGGATGAGCAGTTCTTC.

This clonotype was recorded a few times. The rearrangement joins TRBV27 to TRBJ1-1; 11 bases map to TRBD1. V shed 2 bases and J 2 bases; nucleotides not matched to a gene: 4. CDR3 length equals 16 residues. CDR1 is MNHEY and CDR2 is SMNVEV in the germline V gene (reference sequence). The CDR3 coding sequence is TGTGCCAGCAGTTTAGGACAGGGGGCCGGAAACACTGAAGCTTTCTTT. Protein sequence: CASSLGQGAGNTEAFF.

There are a few counts of this clonotype. This chain connects TRBV6-1 to TRBJ1-3; the D is unclear. The CDR3 is 11 amino acids. Per the germline V gene, CDR1 is MNHNS and CDR2 is SASEGT. V shed 4 bases and J shed 4 bases, with 2 bases lying between them. The CDR3 DNA sequence: TGTGCCAGCAGTGCCGGAAACACCATATATTTT. It is translated as CASSAGNTIYF.

This chain joins TRBV30 and TRBJ2-1, with D possibly TRBD2 on 6 matching bases. In germline, CDR1 is GTSNPN, CDR2 SVGIG (reference sequence). The CDR3 is 14 residues long. The germline V and J ends were trimmed by 2 bases and 2 bases, with 10 bases remaining between them. In nucleotides, the CDR3 is TGTGCCTGGAGTAGTGGGGAGGCCTACAATGAGCAGTTCTTC. It specifies CAWSSGEAYNEQFF.

In DNA form, the CDR3 reads TGTGCCAGCAGCTTACGGGCTAGCGGGGGGCGGGAGACCCAGTACTTC. Translation: CASSLRASGGRETQYF. This chain links TRBV7-8 with TRBJ2-5, with 11 bases that match TRBD2. Losses at the gene ends were 2 bases for V and 5 bases for J; bases not matched to a gene: 7. Germline V CDR1 and CDR2: SGHVS, FQNEAQ. The CDR3 runs to 16 residues. The variable domain in full, completed from reference TRBV7-8 and TRBJ2-5, reads GAGVSQSPRYKVAKRGQDVALRCDPISGHVSLFWYQQALGQGPEFLTYFQNEAQLDKSGLPSDRFFAERPEGSVSTLKIQRTQQEDSAVYLCASSLRASGGRETQYFGPGTRLLVL.

DNA of the CDR3: TGTGCCACCAGTCGGGACAGTATAACAGATACGCAGTATTTT. The encoded protein is CATSRDSITDTQYF. The chain has TRBV15 and TRBJ2-3; 7 nucleotides line up with TRBD1. V lost 6 bases and J lost 3; bases outside the gene matches: 6. CDR3 length: 14 residues. Germline V lookup: CDR1 LNHNV, CDR2 YYDKDF (reference sequence).